This T cell receptor beta chain derives from a study of vaccination and CD4 T cells after COVID-19. Study in general: Control cultures used a CEFX viral epitope pool, an HIV-1 Nef peptide pool, or no peptide.

Treatment meaning: approximately 11-day PBMC culture with coronavirus spike peptide pools or control peptides (ViraFEST assay). V lost 4 bases and J lost 1, with 16 bases in between. The CDR3 is 15 residues long. Germline CDR1 is SQVTM and CDR2 is ANQGSEA. A word on this clonotype: Antigen: not known.

Cultured CD4+ T cell DNA underwent sequencing with the Oncomine TCR Beta short-read assay. Researchers extracted genomic DNA from CD4+ T cells that had been cultured. TCRdb processed the PCR reads anew with MiXCR; each CDR3 protein has one entry. Here the sample spans almost 20,000 distinct CDR3 sequences, 40% to 45% being singletons. Sequences were derived from CD4+ T cells from blood, cultured in vitro, sampled before SARS-CoV-2 vaccination. The V call is TRBV29-1, the J call TRBJ2-5, with D uncertain. The TCR sequence derives from a human donor who received a COVID-19 vaccine. The CDR3 spells CSVGVVPGRQETQYF. DNA of the CDR3: TGCAGCGTTGGAGTTGTACCGGGCCGCCAAGAGACCCAGTACTTC.